This TCR beta chain originates from a study of early T cells in non-severe SARS-CoV-2 infection. Study as a whole: It was bulk RNA from unsorted whole blood that was sequenced, and the chains were unpaired.

Individual cDNA molecules carried attached unique molecular identifiers. TCRdb itself ran the 5' RACE reads through MiXCR, one entry per CDR3 protein. The top ten hold roughly 13% of the sample, which has 35,000 or so distinct CDR3 sequences, about 4.7% seen once. Study-level findings and limits: Missing private and CD4 specificities, VDJdb matching favored anti-spike CD8 responses.

To note about this clonotype: Its antigen remains unidentified.

V was cut by 0 bases and J by 2 bases, with 6 bases left in between. The CDR3 has 14 residues. From germline, CDR1 is MNHNY and CDR2 SVGAGI (reference sequence). Sequencing input: whole blood. The chain has TRBV6-6 and TRBJ2-3; D gene uncertain. The clonotype comes from an adult who was a healthcare worker with PCR-confirmed SARS-CoV-2 infection or an uninfected control (not recorded which). CDR3 sequence (DNA): TGTGCCAGCAGTTACTCCAGGTTCACAGATACGCAGTATTTT. Residues: CASSYSRFTDTQYF.